Given below is one T cell receptor (beta chain) in context. PCR used 60 Vbeta primers and 13 Jbeta primers. Sequencing was performed with immunoSEQ multiplex PCR; in TCRdb, only in-frame clones are kept and a portion is missing. Here the sample table reports 34,000 or so clones. Germline V gene sequence: CDR1 MNHEY, CDR2 SMNVEV (reference sequence). V shed 3 bases and J shed 7 bases, with 13 bases lying between them. The CDR3 is 15 amino acids. These data originate in a study of cytomegalovirus exposure and HLA in healthy donors. Study-wide background: When 398 donors were genotyped, about 80% of them were found to fall in the Caucasian-associated ancestry cluster.

The sequencing input was PBMCs. The V gene is TRBV27, the J gene TRBJ1-6; TRBD1 is a possible D gene (5 bases). The clonotype comes from a female donor in good health and CMV-seronegative. The chain's CDR3 is CASSFNPQGNSPLHF. In nucleotides, the CDR3 is TGTGCCAGCAGTTTTAATCCGCAGGGAAATTCACCCCTCCACTTT.